This T cell receptor (beta chain) was profiled in a study of shared clonotypes between healthy human individuals. The overall study: The composition of the donors was a couple of women and a few men aged 18 to 49.

This clone appeared once. What it binds is not known. Regarding the study as a whole: Sampling covered blood only; tissue repertoires likely differ.

Assay used: immunoSEQ multiplex PCR; TCRdb lists only in-frame clones, some missing. The profile shows about 2 million clones, over 85% of them singletons. The CDR3 has 15 amino acids. The germline V gene has CDR1 LNHDA and CDR2 SQIVND (reference sequence). V gave up 6 bases and J gave up 3 bases, with 15 bases separating them. Free of recent acute infections or vaccinations, the donors were healthy HIV-negative adults. The V call is TRBV19, the J call TRBJ1-5, with unresolved D. Sequenced material: naive CD4+ T cells sorted from blood. Stated subset: CD45RA+ positively selected. This sequence was found in a man in his late teens or twenties in good health. CDR3 sequence: CASRVESRNNQPQHF. The CDR3 DNA is TGTGCCAGTAGGGTGGAGAGCAGGAACAATCAGCCCCAGCATTTT.